This passage covers 3 T cell receptor beta chains from one sample sequenced in a study of T cells in Graves' hyperthyroidism and ophthalmopathy. Regions amplified from RNA transcripts were the TCR beta CDR3 regions. TCR CDR3 underwent first-round RT-PCR with the HTBI primer set. TCRdb re-called the multiplex PCR reads through MiXCR, storing one row per CDR3 protein. The data show some 400,000 distinct CDR3 sequences, 19% seen once. Sequenced input: blood. Every receptor here comes from a woman aged 18-29 years with Graves' hyperthyroidism.

The table lists this clonotype with many counts. V usage is TRBV7-9 and J usage is TRBJ2-6; tentative D call: TRBD1 (6 bases). Trimming removed 2 bases from V and 4 bases from J, with 9 bases in between. CDR3 length equals 15 residues. CDR1 and CDR2 (germline): SEHNR, FQNEAQ (reference sequence). This CDR3 is CASSLQGTGANVLTF. CDR3 nucleotide sequence: TGTGCCAGCAGCTTACAGGGGACAGGGGCCAACGTCCTGACTTTC.

Many counts were recorded for this clonotype. This chain connects TRBV29-1 to TRBJ1-1; D is perhaps TRBD1 (6 bases). The CDR3 has 15 residues. Germline-derived CDR1 and CDR2 are SQVTM and ANQGSEA. Trimming stripped 5 bases from V and 3 bases from J, with 19 bases between. Here the CDR3 reads CSVSGPGVRDTEAFF. The CDR3 DNA is TGCAGCGTTAGCGGGCCAGGGGTGAGGGACACTGAAGCTTTCTTT. Looking up the rest from reference TRBV29-1 and TRBJ1-1 gives the full variable domain: SAVISQKPSRDICQRGTSLTIQCQVDSQVTMMFWYRQQPGQSLTLIATANQGSEATYESGFVIDKFPISRPNLTFSTLTVSNMSPEDSSIYLCSVSGPGVRDTEAFFGQGTRLTVV.

The sample holds many counts of this clonotype. V and J are TRBV12-3 or TRBV12-4 and TRBJ1-6; TRBD1 might be the D (5 bases). The ends were cut back, 2 bases at V and 2 bases at J, with 16 bases in the middle. This CDR3 comprises 18 residues. The chain's CDR3 is CASSLSRDSEAYNSPLHF. DNA for the CDR3: TGTGCCAGCAGTTTATCCCGGGACTCCGAGGCCTATAATTCACCCCTCCACTTT.